The text below deals with one T cell receptor (beta chain). Its target is unknown. Method: immunoSEQ multiplex PCR; TCRdb's copy keeps in-frame clones and lacks some. The table has around 300,000 clones, about nine tenths seen once. The sample comes from a study of Ad26.COV2.S vaccination and SARS-CoV-2 variants. On the study more broadly: The COV1001 Ad26.COV2.S trial arm included the donor. The vaccine Ad26.COV2.S was put into the muscle once, or twice with 56 days between.

Treatment defined: around 19 received Ad26.COV2.S at low or high dose, single or two shots; a few received placebo; per-sample allocation not given. Collection of samples fell on day 63 after the first vaccine or placebo injection. General study findings and limits: Ad26.COV2.S recipients had broader spike-specific TCRs (P = 0.0014). Placebo and vaccine recipients had non-spike TCR breadth that was similar.

This clonotype originated in a person between 18 and 65 years old who received the Ad26.COV2.S COVID-19 vaccine or a placebo. The specimen comprised peripheral blood, sampled in a trial of Ad26.COV2.S vaccine versus placebo.

CDR3 sequence reads: CASSVNNRGPHGYTF. The CDR3 nucleotides are TGTGCCAGCAGCGTTAACAACAGGGGGCCACATGGCTACACCTTC. This chain joins TRBV5-4 and TRBJ1-2; 9 bases agree with TRBD1. There are 15 residues in the CDR3. The V segment lost 4 bases and the J segment 6 bases; nucleotides outside the gene matches: 10. Germline V gene data show CDR1 as SGHNT and CDR2 as YYREEE (reference sequence).